This entry features one TCR beta chain sequence. This sample is drawn from a study of blood T cell repertoires in COVID-19. This CDR3 contains 12 residues. Trimming shortened V by 5 bases and J by 9 bases, and 13 bases separated the two germline ends. The germline V gene encodes CDR1 LNHDA and CDR2 SQIVND (reference sequence). Assay used: immunoSEQ multiplex PCR; TCRdb lists only in-frame clones, some missing. The repertoire includes approximately 74,000 clones, approximately 85% of them detected once, and 36% sits in the top ten. The chain carries TRBV19 and TRBJ2-5; possibly TRBD1 for D (6 bases). The specimen sequenced was peripheral blood. The clonotype was recovered from a man aged 65 to 85 with acute or convalescent COVID-19. The CDR3 spells CASSSGAAAQYF. The DNA for the CDR3 is TGTGCCAGTAGTTCAGGGGCCGCGGCCCAGTACTTC.